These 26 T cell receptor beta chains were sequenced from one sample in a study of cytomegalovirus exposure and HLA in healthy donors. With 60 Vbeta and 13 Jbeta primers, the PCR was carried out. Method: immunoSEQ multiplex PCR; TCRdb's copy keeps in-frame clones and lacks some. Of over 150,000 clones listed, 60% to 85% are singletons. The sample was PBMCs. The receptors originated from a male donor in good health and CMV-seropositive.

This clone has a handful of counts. CDR3 sequence reads: CASSPDRGYGYTF. As DNA, the CDR3 is TGTGCCAGCAGTCCGGACAGGGGATATGGCTACACCTTC. J is TRBJ1-2 and V is TRBV6-5; TRBD1 matches at 9 bases. J gave up 5 bases and V 5 bases, and 3 bases lay outside the gene matches. In germline, CDR1 is MNHEY, CDR2 SVGAGI. This CDR3 has 13 residues.

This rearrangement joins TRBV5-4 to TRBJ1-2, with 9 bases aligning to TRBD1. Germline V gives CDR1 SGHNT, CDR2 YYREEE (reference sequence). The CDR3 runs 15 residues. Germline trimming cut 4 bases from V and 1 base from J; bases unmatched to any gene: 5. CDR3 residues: CASSKTGGGNYGYTF. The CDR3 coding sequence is TGTGCCAGCAGCAAGACAGGGGGAGGTAACTATGGCTACACCTTC.

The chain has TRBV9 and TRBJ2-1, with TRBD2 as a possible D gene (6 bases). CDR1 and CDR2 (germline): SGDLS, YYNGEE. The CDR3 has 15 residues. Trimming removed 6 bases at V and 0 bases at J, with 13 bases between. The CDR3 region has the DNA TGTGCCAGCACCAATGGGGGGAGCTCCTACAATGAGCAGTTCTTC. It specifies CASTNGGSSYNEQFF.

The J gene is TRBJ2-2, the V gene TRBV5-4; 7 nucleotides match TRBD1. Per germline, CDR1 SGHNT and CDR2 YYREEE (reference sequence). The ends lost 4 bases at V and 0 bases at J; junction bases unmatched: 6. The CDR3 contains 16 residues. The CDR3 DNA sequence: TGTGCCAGCAGCAGAGGGGGACAGTCGAACACCGGGGAGCTGTTTTTT. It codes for CASSRGGQSNTGELFF.

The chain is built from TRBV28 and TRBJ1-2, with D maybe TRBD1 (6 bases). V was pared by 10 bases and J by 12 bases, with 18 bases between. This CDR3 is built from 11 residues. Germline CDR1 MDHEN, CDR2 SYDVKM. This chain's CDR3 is CAIRFWGQHTF. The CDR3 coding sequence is TGTGCCATCAGATTTTGGGGACAACACACCTTC.

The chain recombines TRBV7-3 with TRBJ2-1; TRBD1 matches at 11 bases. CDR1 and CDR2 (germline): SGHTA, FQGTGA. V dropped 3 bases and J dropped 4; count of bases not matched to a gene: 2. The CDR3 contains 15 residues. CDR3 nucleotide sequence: TGTGCCAGCAGCTTTGGACAGGGGGCATACAATGAGCAGTTCTTC. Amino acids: CASSFGQGAYNEQFF. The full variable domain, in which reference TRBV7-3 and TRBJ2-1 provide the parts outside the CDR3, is GAGVSQTPSNKVTEKGKYVELRCDPISGHTALYWYRQSLGQGPEFLIYFQGTGAADDSGLPNDRFFAVRPEGSVSTLKIQRTERGDSAVYLCASSFGQGAYNEQFFGPGTRLTVL.

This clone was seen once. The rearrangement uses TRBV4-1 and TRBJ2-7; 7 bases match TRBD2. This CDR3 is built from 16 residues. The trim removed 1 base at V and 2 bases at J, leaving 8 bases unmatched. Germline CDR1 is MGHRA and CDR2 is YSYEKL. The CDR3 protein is CASSQGEGFGTYEQYF. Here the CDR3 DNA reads TGCGCCAGCAGCCAAGGGGAGGGATTTGGGACCTACGAGCAGTACTTC.

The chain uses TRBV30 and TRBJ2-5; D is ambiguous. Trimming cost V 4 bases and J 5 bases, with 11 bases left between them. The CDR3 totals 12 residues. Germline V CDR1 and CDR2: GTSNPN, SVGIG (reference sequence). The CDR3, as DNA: TGTGCCTGGACCCCTGGTCGGGAGACCCAGTACTTC. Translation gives CAWTPGRETQYF. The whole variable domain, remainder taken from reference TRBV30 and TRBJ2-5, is SQTIHQWPATLVQPVGSPLSLECTVEGTSNPNLYWYRQAAGRGLQLLFYSVGIGQISSEVPQNLSASRPQDRQFILSSKKLLLSDSGFYLCAWTPGRETQYFGPGTRLLVL.

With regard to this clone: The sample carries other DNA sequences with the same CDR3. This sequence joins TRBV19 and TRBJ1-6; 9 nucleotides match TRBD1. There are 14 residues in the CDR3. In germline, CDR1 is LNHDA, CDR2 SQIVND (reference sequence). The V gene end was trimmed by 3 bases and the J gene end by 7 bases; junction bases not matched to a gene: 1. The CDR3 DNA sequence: TGTGCCAGTAGTATCGGGACAGGGAATTCACCCCTCCACTTT. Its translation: CASSIGTGNSPLHF. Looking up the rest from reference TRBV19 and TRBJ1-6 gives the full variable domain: DGGITQSPKYLFRKEGQNVTLSCEQNLNHDAMYWYRQDPGQGLRLIYYSQIVNDFQKGDIAEGYSVSREKKESFPLTVTSAQKNPTAFYLCASSIGTGNSPLHFGNGTRLTVT.

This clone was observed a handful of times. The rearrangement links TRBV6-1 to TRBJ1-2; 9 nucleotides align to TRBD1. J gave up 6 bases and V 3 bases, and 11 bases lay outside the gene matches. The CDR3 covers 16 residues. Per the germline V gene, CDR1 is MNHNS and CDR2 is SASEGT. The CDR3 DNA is TGTGCCAGCAGTGAGCAAACGGGACAGGGCTCCGATGGCTACACCTTC. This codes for CASSEQTGQGSDGYTF.

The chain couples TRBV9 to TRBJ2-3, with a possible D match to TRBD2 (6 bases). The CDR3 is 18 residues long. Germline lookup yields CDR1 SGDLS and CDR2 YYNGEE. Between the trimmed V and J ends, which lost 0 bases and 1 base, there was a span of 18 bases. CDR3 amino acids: CASSVAQGLLRRTDTQYF. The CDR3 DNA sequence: TGTGCCAGCAGCGTAGCTCAGGGACTGCTTAGACGCACAGATACGCAGTATTTT.

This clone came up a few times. The CDR3 loop reads CASSLDQGARGTEAFF. The DNA for the CDR3 is TGTGCCAGCAGCTTGGATCAGGGGGCGCGAGGGACTGAAGCTTTCTTT. This chain connects TRBV5-6 to TRBJ1-1, with 8 bases aligning to TRBD1. V shed 0 bases and J 5 bases; nucleotides not matched to a gene: 9. Germline CDR1 and CDR2: SGHDT and YYEEEE. The CDR3 length is 16 residues.

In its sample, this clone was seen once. Here the CDR3 reads CASSASRDGYTF. In DNA, the CDR3 is TGTGCCAGTAGTGCGTCCAGGGATGGCTACACCTTC. This rearrangement joins TRBV19 to TRBJ1-2; TRBD1 might be the D (5 bases). Germline-derived CDR1 and CDR2 are LNHDA and SQIVND (reference sequence). This CDR3 contains 12 residues. Trimming cost V 5 bases and J 6 bases, with 10 bases left between them.

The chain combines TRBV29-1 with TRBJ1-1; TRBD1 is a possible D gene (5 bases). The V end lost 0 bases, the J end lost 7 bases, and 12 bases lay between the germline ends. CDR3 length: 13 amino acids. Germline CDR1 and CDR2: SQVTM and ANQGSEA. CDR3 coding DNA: TGCAGCGTTGAAGATCGCGGGGCGAGTGAAGCTTTCTTT. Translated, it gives CSVEDRGASEAFF.

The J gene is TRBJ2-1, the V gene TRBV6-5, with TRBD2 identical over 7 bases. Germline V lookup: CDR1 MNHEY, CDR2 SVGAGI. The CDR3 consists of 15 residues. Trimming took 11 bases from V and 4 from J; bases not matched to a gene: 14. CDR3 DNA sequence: TGTGCCCCTCCCCCCCACGGGGGGATTTACAATGAGCAGTTCTTC. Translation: CAPPPHGGIYNEQFF.

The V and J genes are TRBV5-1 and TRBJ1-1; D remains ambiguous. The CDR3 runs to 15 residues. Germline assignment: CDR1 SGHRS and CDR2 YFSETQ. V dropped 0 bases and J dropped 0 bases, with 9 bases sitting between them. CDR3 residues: CASSLDTDLNTEAFF. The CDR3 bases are TGCGCCAGCAGCTTGGATACAGACCTGAACACTGAAGCTTTCTTT.

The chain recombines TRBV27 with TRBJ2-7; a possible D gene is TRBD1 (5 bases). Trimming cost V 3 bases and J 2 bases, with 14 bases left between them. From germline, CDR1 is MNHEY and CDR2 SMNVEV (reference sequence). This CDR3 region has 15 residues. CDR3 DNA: TGTGCCAGCAGTTTCTTACAGGCGCCTACCTACGAGCAGTACTTC. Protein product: CASSFLQAPTYEQYF.

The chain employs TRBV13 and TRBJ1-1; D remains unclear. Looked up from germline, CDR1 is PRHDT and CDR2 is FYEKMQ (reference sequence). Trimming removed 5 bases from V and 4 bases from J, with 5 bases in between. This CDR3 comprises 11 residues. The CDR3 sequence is CASSHPTEAFF. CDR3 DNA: TGTGCCAGCAGCCATCCCACTGAAGCTTTCTTT.

CDR3 bases: TGTGCCAGCAGCTTTCTCGCGGCCCGTTACACCTTC. Its translation is CASSFLAARYTF. The genes are TRBV5-6 and TRBJ1-2, with D unresolved. Trimming took off 2 bases at V and 11 bases at J, with 13 bases between the two ends. Per germline, CDR1 SGHDT and CDR2 YYEEEE. CDR3 length equals 12 residues.

The CDR3 nucleotides read TGTGCCAGCAGCTTAGGGCAGGGACACAACTATGGCTACACCTTC. Translated: CASSLGQGHNYGYTF. The V call is TRBV11-3, the J call TRBJ1-2; TRBD1 might be the D (6 bases). The V end was cut by 1 base, the J end by 2 bases, with 11 bases between. This CDR3 has 15 amino acids. Germline CDR1 reads SGHNT; CDR2 reads YENEEA.

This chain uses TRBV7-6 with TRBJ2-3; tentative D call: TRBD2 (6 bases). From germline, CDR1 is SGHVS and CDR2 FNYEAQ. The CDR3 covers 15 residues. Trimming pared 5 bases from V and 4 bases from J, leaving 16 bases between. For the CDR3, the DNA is TGTGCCAGCAGCCCTGAGACTAGTGGGGCAGATACGCAGTATTTT. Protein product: CASSPETSGADTQYF.

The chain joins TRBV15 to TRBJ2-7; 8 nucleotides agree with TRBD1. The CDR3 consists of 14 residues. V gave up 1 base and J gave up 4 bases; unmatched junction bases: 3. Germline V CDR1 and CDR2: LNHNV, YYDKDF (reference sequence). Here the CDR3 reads CATSRGQGKYEQYF. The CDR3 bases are TGTGCCACCAGCAGAGGACAGGGGAAATACGAGCAGTACTTC.

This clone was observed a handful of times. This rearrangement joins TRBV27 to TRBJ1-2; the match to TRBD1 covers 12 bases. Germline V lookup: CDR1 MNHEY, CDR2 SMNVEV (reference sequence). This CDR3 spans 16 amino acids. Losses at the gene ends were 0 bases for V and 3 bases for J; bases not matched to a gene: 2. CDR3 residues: CASSLSGQGADYGYTF. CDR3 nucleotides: TGTGCCAGCAGTTTATCGGGACAGGGGGCTGACTATGGCTACACCTTC.

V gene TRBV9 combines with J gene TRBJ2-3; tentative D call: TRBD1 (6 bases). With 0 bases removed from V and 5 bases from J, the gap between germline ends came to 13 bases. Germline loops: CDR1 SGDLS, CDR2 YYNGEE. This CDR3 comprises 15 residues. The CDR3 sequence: CASSVDGGLIDTQYF. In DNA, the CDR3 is TGTGCCAGCAGCGTAGATGGGGGCCTGATAGATACGCAGTATTTT.

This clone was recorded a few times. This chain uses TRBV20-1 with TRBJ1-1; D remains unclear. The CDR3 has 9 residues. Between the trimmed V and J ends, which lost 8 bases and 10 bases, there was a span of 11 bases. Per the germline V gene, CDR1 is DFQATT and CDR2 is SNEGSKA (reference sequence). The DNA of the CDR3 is TGCAGTCCAAACGGGAGAGCTTTCTTT. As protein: CSPNGRAFF.

This chain's CDR3 is CASSGGTVSNEKLFF. The CDR3 DNA is TGTGCCAGCAGTGGGGGGACAGTCTCTAATGAAAAACTGTTTTTT. The chain recombines TRBV6-1 with TRBJ1-4; TRBD1 matches 7 bases. Trimming at V came to 4 bases and at J to 3 bases, leaving 5 bases not matched to a gene. The germline gives CDR1 MNHNS, CDR2 SASEGT. This CDR3 is built from 15 residues.